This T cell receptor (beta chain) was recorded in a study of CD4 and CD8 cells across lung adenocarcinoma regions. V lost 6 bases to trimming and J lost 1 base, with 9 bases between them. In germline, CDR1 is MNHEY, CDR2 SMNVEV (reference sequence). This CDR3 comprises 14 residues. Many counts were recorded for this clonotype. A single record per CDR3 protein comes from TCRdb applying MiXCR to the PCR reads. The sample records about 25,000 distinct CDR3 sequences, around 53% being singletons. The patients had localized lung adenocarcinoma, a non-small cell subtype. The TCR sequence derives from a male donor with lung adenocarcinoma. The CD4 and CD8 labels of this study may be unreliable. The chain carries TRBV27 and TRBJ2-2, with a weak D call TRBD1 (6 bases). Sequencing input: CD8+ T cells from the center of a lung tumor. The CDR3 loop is CASSRTVNTGELFF. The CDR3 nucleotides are TGTGCCAGCAGCCGGACAGTGAACACCGGGGAGCTGTTTTTT.